One and the same sample provided the 11 T cell receptor beta chains below, sequenced in a study of cytomegalovirus exposure and HLA in healthy donors. Primers for the PCR totalled 60 Vbeta and 13 Jbeta. TCRdb's copy holds only in-frame clones and misses some; the assay was immunoSEQ multiplex PCR. This listing includes 140,000 or so clones. The sample was PBMCs. These receptors were collected from a male donor in good health and CMV-seronegative.

The chain recombines TRBV6-5 with TRBJ1-1; D is unclear. The CDR3 has 15 residues. Germline V gene data show CDR1 as MNHEY and CDR2 as SVGAGI. Trimming stripped 4 bases from V and 5 bases from J, with 17 bases between. The CDR3 DNA reads TGTGCCAGCAGTTCCAACCGGGGTTTAGGTACTGAAGCTTTCTTT. This encodes CASSSNRGLGTEAFF.

The chain recombines TRBV6-5 with TRBJ1-2, with D unclear. Trimming pared 5 bases from V and 4 bases from J, leaving 11 bases between. The CDR3 runs 13 residues. The germline V gene has CDR1 MNHEY and CDR2 SVGAGI. The CDR3 protein is CASSTVEGYGYTF. CDR3 coding DNA: TGTGCCAGCAGTACCGTGGAGGGCTATGGCTACACCTTC.

The chain is built from TRBV18 and TRBJ1-4; no clear D gene. CDR1 and CDR2 (germline): KGHSH, LQKENI. The CDR3 has 14 residues. V dropped 4 bases and J dropped 7 bases, with 13 bases sitting between them. Here the CDR3 reads CASSLTVRGEKLFF. The CDR3 region has the DNA TGTGCCAGCTCACTGACGGTTCGGGGTGAAAAACTGTTTTTT.

The gene calls are TRBV19 and TRBJ1-5; TRBD1 might be the D (6 bases). The CDR3 loop spans 15 amino acids. V shed 8 bases and J shed 3 bases, with 17 bases lying between them. Germline V gene lookup returns CDR1 LNHDA and CDR2 SQIVND (reference sequence). This CDR3 is CASRQQGITNQPQHF. The CDR3 nucleotides are TGTGCCAGTCGCCAACAGGGTATCACCAATCAGCCCCAGCATTTT. Drawing the rest from reference TRBV19 and TRBJ1-5, the complete variable domain is DGGITQSPKYLFRKEGQNVTLSCEQNLNHDAMYWYRQDPGQGLRLIYYSQIVNDFQKGDIAEGYSVSREKKESFPLTVTSAQKNPTAFYLCASRQQGITNQPQHFGDGTRLSIL.

The rearrangement links TRBV6-1 to TRBJ1-1, with 7 bases that match TRBD1. Germline values: CDR1 MNHNS, CDR2 SASEGT. V lost 0 bases to trimming and J lost 8 bases; unmatched junction nucleotides: 6. The CDR3 contains 14 residues. CDR3 region: CASSEARGQKEAFF. CDR3 sequence (DNA): TGTGCCAGCAGTGAAGCGCGGGGACAGAAAGAAGCTTTCTTT.

The rearrangement links TRBV6-1 to TRBJ2-7, with D perhaps matching TRBD2 (5 bases). The germline V gene has CDR1 MNHNS and CDR2 SASEGT. Trimming stripped 5 bases from V and 0 bases from J, with 14 bases between. This CDR3 is built from 15 residues. This chain's CDR3 is CASSTFGESSYEQYF. CDR3 coding DNA: TGTGCCAGCAGTACCTTCGGGGAGAGCTCCTACGAGCAGTACTTC.

The gene calls are TRBV11-2 and TRBJ1-1; no clear D gene. The CDR3 is made up of 11 amino acids. Germline CDR1 and CDR2: SGHAT and FQNNGV. V was shortened by 6 bases and J by 6 bases, with 8 bases between the two germline ends. The CDR3 coding sequence is TGTGCCAGCAGGGCATTCCCTGAAGCTTTCTTT. Protein: CASRAFPEAFF.

The V call is TRBV2, the J call TRBJ1-2; D is ambiguous. Trimming took 1 base from V and 8 from J, leaving 14 bases between them. The CDR3 covers 14 residues. Germline V gives CDR1 SNHLY, CDR2 FYNNEI. CDR3 residues: CASSEDRSSKGYTF. The CDR3 DNA is TGTGCCAGCAGTGAAGATCGGAGCTCGAAGGGCTACACCTTC.

J is TRBJ1-2 and V is TRBV7-9; D is ambiguous. The CDR3 length is 14 residues. Germline V gives CDR1 SEHNR, CDR2 FQNEAQ (reference sequence). V was pared by 5 bases and J by 5 bases, with 15 bases between. The CDR3 protein is CASSPPLLGYGYTF. In DNA, the CDR3 is TGTGCCAGCAGCCCCCCCTTACTAGGATATGGCTACACCTTC. The complete variable domain, with remaining parts taken from reference TRBV7-9 and TRBJ1-2, reads DTGVSQNPRHKITKRGQNVTFRCDPISEHNRLYWYRQTLGQGPEFLTYFQNEAQLEKSRLLSDRFSAERPKGSFSTLEIQRTEQGDSAMYLCASSPPLLGYGYTFGSGTRLTVV.

The J gene is TRBJ2-5, the V gene TRBV9; 13 positions match TRBD2. The CDR3 runs 17 residues. CDR1 SGDLS and CDR2 YYNGEE come from the germline V gene. After removal of 0 bases from V and 5 bases from J, the junction contained 7 bases not matched to a gene. The CDR3 sequence is CASSVDTSGGALETQYF. In DNA, the CDR3 is TGTGCCAGCAGCGTAGACACTAGCGGGGGGGCTTTGGAGACCCAGTACTTC.

The chain couples TRBV6-5 to TRBJ1-1, with TRBD1 as a possible D gene (6 bases). The CDR3 spans 14 residues. Trimming left V 0 bases short and J 9 bases short, with 14 bases between. In germline, CDR1 is MNHEY, CDR2 SVGAGI. The CDR3 here is CASSYSFLGTQAFF. CDR3 bases: TGTGCCAGCAGTTACTCGTTTCTTGGGACACAAGCTTTCTTT.